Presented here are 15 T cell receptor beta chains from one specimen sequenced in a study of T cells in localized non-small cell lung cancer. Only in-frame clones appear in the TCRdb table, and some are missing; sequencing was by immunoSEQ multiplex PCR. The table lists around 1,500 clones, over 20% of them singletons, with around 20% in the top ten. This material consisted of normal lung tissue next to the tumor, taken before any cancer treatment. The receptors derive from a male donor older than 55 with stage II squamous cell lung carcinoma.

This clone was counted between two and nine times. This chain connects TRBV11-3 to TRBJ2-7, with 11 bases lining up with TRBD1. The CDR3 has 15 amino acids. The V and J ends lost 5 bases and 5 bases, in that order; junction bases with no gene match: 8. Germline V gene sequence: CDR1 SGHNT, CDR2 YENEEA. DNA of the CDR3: TGTGCCAGCAGCACCGGGACAGGGGGTTTCCACGAGCAGTACTTC. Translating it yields CASSTGTGGFHEQYF.

CDR3 sequence reads: CASSQRLEGGYGYTF. The CDR3 DNA reads TGTGCCAGCAGCCAGAGATTGGAGGGAGGGTATGGCTACACCTTC. The rearrangement uses TRBV14 and TRBJ1-2, with D unresolved. Trimming left V 3 bases short and J 5 bases short, with 16 bases between. The CDR3 covers 15 residues. CDR1 and CDR2 (germline): SGHDN, FVKESK. The whole variable domain, remainder taken from reference TRBV14 and TRBJ1-2, is EAGVTQFPSHSVIEKGQTVTLRCDPISGHDNLYWYRRVMGKEIKFLLHFVKESKQDESGMPNNRFLAERTGGTYSTLKVQPAELEDSGVYFCASSQRLEGGYGYTFGSGTRLTVV.

Written as DNA, the CDR3 is TGTGCCAGCAGTTTCCCCATAGCGGGCCCGAGCACAGATACGCAGTATTTT. This sequence encodes CASSFPIAGPSTDTQYF. The J gene is TRBJ2-3, the V gene TRBV28, with 7 bases matching TRBD2. CDR3 length: 17 residues. Looked up from germline, CDR1 is MDHEN and CDR2 is SYDVKM. The junction had 9 bases not matched to a gene; V was cut back by 3 bases and J by 0 bases.

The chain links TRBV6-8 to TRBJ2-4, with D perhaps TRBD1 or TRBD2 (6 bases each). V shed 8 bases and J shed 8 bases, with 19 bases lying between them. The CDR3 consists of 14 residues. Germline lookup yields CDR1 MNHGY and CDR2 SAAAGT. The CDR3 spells CASSEGGEGDIQYF. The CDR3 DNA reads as TGTGCCAGCTCGGAGGGGGGAGAGGGGGACATTCAGTACTTC.

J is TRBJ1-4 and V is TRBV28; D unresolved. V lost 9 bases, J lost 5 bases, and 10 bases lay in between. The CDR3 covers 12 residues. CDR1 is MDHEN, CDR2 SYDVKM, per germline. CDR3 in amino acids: CARAGVNEKLFF. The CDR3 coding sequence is TGTGCCAGGGCGGGAGTGAATGAAAAACTGTTTTTT.

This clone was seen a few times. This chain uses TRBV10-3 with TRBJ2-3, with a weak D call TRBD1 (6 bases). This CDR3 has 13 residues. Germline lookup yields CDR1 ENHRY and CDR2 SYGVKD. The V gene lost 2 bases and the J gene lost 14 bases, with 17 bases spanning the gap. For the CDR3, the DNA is TGTGCCATCAGTGAGCCGACAGGAGCCGCCCCGTATTTT. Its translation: CAISEPTGAAPYF.

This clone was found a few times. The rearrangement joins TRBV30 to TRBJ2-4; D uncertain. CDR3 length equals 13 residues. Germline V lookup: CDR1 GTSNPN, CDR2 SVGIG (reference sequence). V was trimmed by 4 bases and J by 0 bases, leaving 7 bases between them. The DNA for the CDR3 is TGTGCCTGGACCGGCGGAGCCAAAAACATTCAGTACTTC. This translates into CAWTGGAKNIQYF.

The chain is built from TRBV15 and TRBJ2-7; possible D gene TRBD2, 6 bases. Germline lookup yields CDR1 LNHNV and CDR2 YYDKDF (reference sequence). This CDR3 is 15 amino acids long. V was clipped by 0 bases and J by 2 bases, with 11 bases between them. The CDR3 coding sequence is TGTGCCACCAGCAGAGATCTCGGCGGGACCTACGAGCAGTACTTC. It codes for CATSRDLGGTYEQYF.

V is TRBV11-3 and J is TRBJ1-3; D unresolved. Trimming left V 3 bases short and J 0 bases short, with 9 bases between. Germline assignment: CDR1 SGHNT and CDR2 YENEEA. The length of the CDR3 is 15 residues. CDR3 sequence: CASSFDTGSGNTIYF. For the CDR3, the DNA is TGTGCCAGCAGCTTCGACACCGGCTCTGGAAACACCATATATTTT.

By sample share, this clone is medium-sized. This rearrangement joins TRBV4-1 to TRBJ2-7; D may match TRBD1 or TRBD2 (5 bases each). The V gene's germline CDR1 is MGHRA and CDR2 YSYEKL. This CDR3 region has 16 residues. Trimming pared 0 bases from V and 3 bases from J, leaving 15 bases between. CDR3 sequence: CASSQDWGTGSYEQYF. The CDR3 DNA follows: TGCGCCAGCAGCCAAGATTGGGGGACGGGGAGCTACGAGCAGTACTTC.

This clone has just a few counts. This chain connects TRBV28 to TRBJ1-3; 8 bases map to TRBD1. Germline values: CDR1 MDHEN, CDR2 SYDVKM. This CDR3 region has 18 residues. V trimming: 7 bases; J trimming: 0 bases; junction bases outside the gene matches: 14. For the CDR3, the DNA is TGTGCCAGCATCAAATACGCAGGGGGCTTAAGCTCTGGAAACACCATATATTTT. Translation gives CASIKYAGGLSSGNTIYF.

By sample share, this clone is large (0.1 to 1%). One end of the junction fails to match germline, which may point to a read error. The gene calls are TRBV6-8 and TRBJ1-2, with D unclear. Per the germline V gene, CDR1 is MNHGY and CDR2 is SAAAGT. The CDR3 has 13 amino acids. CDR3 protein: CAISAHDPSGYTF. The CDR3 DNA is TGTGCCATCAGTGCCCATGACCCCTCTGGCTACACCTTC.

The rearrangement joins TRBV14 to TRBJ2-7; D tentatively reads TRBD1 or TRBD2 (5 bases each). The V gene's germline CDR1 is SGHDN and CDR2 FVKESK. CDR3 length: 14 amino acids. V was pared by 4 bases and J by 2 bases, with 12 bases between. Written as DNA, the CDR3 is TGTGCCAGCAGCCGGGGACCGAGTACCTACGAGCAGTACTTC. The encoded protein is CASSRGPSTYEQYF. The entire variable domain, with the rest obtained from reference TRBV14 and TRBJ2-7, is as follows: EAGVTQFPSHSVIEKGQTVTLRCDPISGHDNLYWYRRVMGKEIKFLLHFVKESKQDESGMPNNRFLAERTGGTYSTLKVQPAELEDSGVYFCASSRGPSTYEQYFGPGTRLTVT.

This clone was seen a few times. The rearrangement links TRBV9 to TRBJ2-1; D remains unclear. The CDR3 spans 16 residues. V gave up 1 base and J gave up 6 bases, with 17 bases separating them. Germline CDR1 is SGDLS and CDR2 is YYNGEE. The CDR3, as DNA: TGTGCCAGCAGCGTAAGACCGGACCCCAACCGCAATGAGCAGTTCTTC. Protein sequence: CASSVRPDPNRNEQFF.

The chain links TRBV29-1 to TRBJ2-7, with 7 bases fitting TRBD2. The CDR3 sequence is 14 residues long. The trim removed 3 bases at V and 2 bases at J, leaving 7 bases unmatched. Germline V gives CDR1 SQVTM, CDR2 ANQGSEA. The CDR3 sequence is CSVDGVAGPYEQYF. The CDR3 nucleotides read TGCAGCGTTGATGGGGTAGCGGGTCCCTACGAGCAGTACTTC.